Included here is one TCR beta chain sequence, with context. Its antigen is undetermined. This record belongs to a study of T cells after posttransplantation cyclophosphamide. This related bone marrow graft donor gave peripheral blood on the day of marrow donation. Study results and limitations: Later post-transplant blood repertoires were often dominated by donor CD8+ memory clones.

The CDR3 sequence is 14 residues long. V gave up 5 bases and J gave up 7 bases, with 15 bases separating them. The germline V gene has CDR1 SGHVS and CDR2 FQNEAQ. TCRdb's copy holds only in-frame clones and misses some; the assay was immunoSEQ multiplex PCR. The table shows approximately 56,000 clones, with 94% occurring only once. Sequencing was done on a sample of PBMCs. The receptor was derived from a woman between 25 and 40 years old in good health and a related stem cell transplant donor. This chain joins TRBV7-8 and TRBJ1-3, with D uncertain. DNA for the CDR3: TGTGCCAGCAGCGCCCCTACGCCCGGGAACACCATATATTTT. Residues: CASSAPTPGNTIYF.